Included here is one T cell receptor beta chain sequence, with context. Its antigen is still unknown. No clone much larger than this one lies a single base away; base qualities are absent. The CDR3 regions of human TCRbeta chains were analyzed by immunosequencing. The original methods were these. Repertoire TCRs were matched against a reference library of SARS-CoV-2-specific TCRs generated with the MIRA antigen-specificity platform. Breadth meant the fraction of unique TCRs that were SARS-CoV-2-associated, whereas depth meant the fraction of total T cells that were SARS-CoV-2-associated. Using the MIRA data, every spike-specific TCR was mapped to the spike region that the TCR reacted to and assigned to either a CD4 or a CD8 class. Log10-transformed breadth and depth values were compared by one-way ANOVA with Sidak's multiple comparisons tests. TCRdb obtained this table from immuneACCESS and retained in-frame rearrangements with V and J assigned. These tables miss some clones; where compared with another copy, unresolved V genes account for less than half of the shortfall, and the remainder is unexplained. Clonal size and the V and J genes are those of that table, whereas D and trimming came from the DNA. Recorded for this sample are approximately 140,000 clones; about 93% of them occurred a single time. 3% to 3.5% of the sample lies in the top ten.

What the time point label conveys for this sample: about 28 days (+/-7) after the second vaccine dose. Because spike-specific TCR depth and breadth did not differ between the two schedules, AZD1222 recipients who got a second dose at roughly 4 weeks were pooled with those who got a second dose at roughly 12 weeks. The vaccinee samples were drawn from two UK trials, COV001 and COV002, one of which was a single-blind randomized controlled phase 2/3 trial testing AZD1222 (ChAdOx1 nCoV-19) in healthy adults. For TCRbeta chain sequencing, PBMC samples from trial participants were taken at day 0 and at day 28 after the second dose. The V end loses 3 bases and the J end loses 7 bases, and a stretch of 13 bases separates them. Measured from the cysteine to the phenylalanine, the CDR3 is 14 residues long. CDR3 DNA only is kept here, 42 bases in frame from base 1. CDR1 is given as MNHEY and CDR2 as SMNVEV, both from the germline V gene (reference sequence).

The sample is drawn from a study of T cell responses to AZD1222 COVID-19 vaccine (dated by TCRdb to the early 2020s). As for the study more broadly: TCR sequencing was performed for 230 to 250 trial participants, of whom about 200 were given two doses of AZD1222 and around 25 were given two doses of MenACWY control vaccine. Trial participants were enrolled by age into 18-55, 56-69 and 70-plus year subgroups, with roughly 160, 29 and 62 TCR-sequenced participants respectively. What the study reported, not specific to this receptor: Conclusions about previously exposed vaccinees are limited because only a handful of AZD1222 recipients were SARS-CoV-2 seropositive at baseline. After two AZD1222 doses, both the breadth and the depth of spike-specific TCRs were significantly higher than at day 0 and than in MenACWY recipients. Epitopes outside the regions mutated in the B.1.351 and B.1.1.7 variants were reportedly recognized by nearly half of the unique spike-specific TCRs. CD4 TCRs associated with the vaccine covered the entire spike protein, and the dominant responses were in regions 160-218 and 743-854. No day 14 peak-response samples were available, so repertoires were characterized only after the peak T cell response. In the small 56-69-year group, the increase in depth fell short of significance, most likely because of low power. Participants were mostly white British, with more females than males. The authors suggested clonal diversity may have been underestimated.

In this chain, TRBV27 is recombined with TRBJ1-5, and perhaps TRBD1 as D gene, on 5 matching bases. Sequencing was performed on peripheral blood, taken 28 days after the second AZD1222 dose. The sequence was collected from an adult who received the AZD1222 COVID-19 vaccine. The CDR3 here reads CASSFRRDGQPQHF. The base sequence is TGTGCCAGCAGTTTCCGCCGGGACGGGCAGCCCCAGCATTTT.